This TCR beta chain emerged from a study of early T cells in non-severe SARS-CoV-2 infection (dated by TCRdb to the early 2020s). General notes on the study: Bulk RNA from unsorted whole blood was used for TCR sequencing, so alpha and beta chains could not be paired. On the study overall, not on this receptor specifically: Matching against VDJdb was skewed toward anti-spike CD8 responses, likely underestimated virus-specific expansions, and missed private and CD4 specificities.

CDR1 and CDR2, per the germline V gene, are MNHNS and SASEGT. The V end loses 7 bases and the J end loses 4 bases, and a stretch of 15 bases separates them. From cysteine to phenylalanine, the CDR3 is 14 amino acids long. The entry retains the CDR3 DNA only, 42 bases that are in frame from base 1. This clonotype was found a few times. The antigen this receptor binds is unknown. Nothing much larger sits one base from this clone, and base qualities are not available. The library was produced with 5' RACE. Sequencing was performed on a NextSeq 500. To correct for sequencing error and PCR bias, the TCR library protocol tagged individual cDNA molecules with unique molecular identifiers. TCR alpha and beta chains were both sequenced, and the abundances of alpha and beta sequences in each sample were closely correlated with each other. The source study handled its data this way. Decombinator V4 was used to annotate the V gene, J gene and CDR3 of the TCR sequences. TCRs were defined as expanded if a significant change between any two time points was detected under a Poisson model with p below 0.0001. Abundances of TCRs were expressed as counts per million after normalisation to the total number of TCRs sequenced in each sample. MAIT TCRs were defined by TRAV1-2 paired with TRAJ12, TRAJ20 or TRAJ33, and iNKT TCRs by TRAV10 paired with TRAJ18. VDJdb, accessed 1 November 2021, was searched for CMV, EBV and SARS-CoV-2 annotated TCRs, with TCRs annotated for multiple antigens excluded. TCRdb handled the public reads itself, with Q25 trimming in fastp and clone calling in MiXCR, and kept productive beta chains. Merged by CDR3 protein, the rows form single entries marked with the most common genes and DNA. TCRdb, not the original authors, processed these V and J calls. For this sample there are tens of thousands of distinct CDR3 sequences; 9% to 15% appear just once. The ten biggest clones cover 3.5% to 5.5% of the sample.

A case-control design nested within a healthcare worker cohort in London, UK, was used, with weekly nasopharyngeal swab PCR tests and blood sampling performed. Healthcare workers were enrolled in the week of the UK lockdown, from 23 to 31 March 2020, and were followed every week for up to roughly 16 weeks. The source material was whole blood. This receptor was taken from an adult who was a healthcare worker with PCR-confirmed SARS-CoV-2 infection or an uninfected control (not recorded which). Here the chain combines TRBV6-1 and TRBJ2-3; the D region is possibly TRBD1 or TRBD2, each matching across 6 bases. The sequenced DNA: TGTGCCAGCAAGGGGGGAATGGTATCAGATACGCAGTATTTT. It codes for CASKGGMVSDTQYF.